These 22 T cell receptor beta chains share one sample of origin, sequenced in a study of blood T cell repertoires in COVID-19. The repertoire was sequenced with immunoSEQ multiplex PCR; TCRdb's copy has only in-frame clones and lacks some. The sample holds approximately 270,000 clones, approximately 86% seen once. Specimen: peripheral blood. These receptors were collected from a man older than 75 with acute or convalescent COVID-19.

The chain employs TRBV25-1 and TRBJ1-2, with D possibly being TRBD1 (6 bases). The CDR3 is 14 residues long. The V end lost 6 bases, the J end lost 4 bases, and 15 bases lay between the germline ends. In germline, CDR1 is MGHDK, CDR2 SYGVNS. The DNA of the CDR3 is TGTGCCAGCAGGGATCAAACAGGGTCCTATGGCTACACCTTC. Its protein is CASRDQTGSYGYTF.

The chain uses TRBV7-2 and TRBJ2-5; the match to TRBD1 covers 10 bases. Germline CDR1 is SGHTA and CDR2 is FQGNSA. CDR3 length: 16 amino acids. The junction had 8 bases not matched to a gene; V was cut back by 0 bases and J by 7 bases. The CDR3 region has the DNA TGTGCCAGCAGCTTAGCCGGGACAGGGGCCAGTGGGACCCAGTACTTC. It specifies CASSLAGTGASGTQYF.

Regarding this clone: Other nucleotide sequences in the sample specify the same CDR3. The chain employs TRBV11-2 and TRBJ1-2, with TRBD1 as a possible D gene (6 bases). The CDR3 consists of 12 residues. Trimming removed 5 bases from V and 3 bases from J, with 7 bases in between. The germline CDR1 and CDR2 sequences are SGHAT and FQNNGV. In DNA, the CDR3 is TGTGCCAGCAGCCGACAGGACTATGGCTACACCTTC. It yields the protein CASSRQDYGYTF.

The chain combines TRBV7-2 with TRBJ2-5, with TRBD2 identical over 8 bases. The CDR3 is 18 amino acids. Germline V lookup: CDR1 SGHTA, CDR2 FQGNSA. J gave up 4 bases and V 0 bases, and 13 bases lay outside the gene matches. For the CDR3, the DNA is TGTGCCAGCAGCTTAGCCCCCCTAGCGGGTGCGGCGGGAGAGACCCAGTACTTC. Translated: CASSLAPLAGAAGETQYF.

V gene TRBV2 combines with J gene TRBJ2-6, with 7 bases identical to TRBD2. The CDR3 is made up of 15 amino acids. After removal of 4 bases from V and 0 bases from J, the junction contained 0 bases not matched to a gene. Germline V CDR1 and CDR2: SNHLY, FYNNEI. DNA for the CDR3: TGTGCCAGCAGTGGGGGGGGCTCTGGGGCCAACGTCCTGACTTTC. It codes for CASSGGGSGANVLTF.

On this clone itself: An end of the junction does not agree with germline; a read error may underlie this. V is TRBV7-2 and J is TRBJ2-1, with a tentative D call TRBD1 (5 bases). Germline assignment: CDR1 SGHTA and CDR2 FQGNSA. The CDR3 runs to 13 residues. CDR3 nucleotide sequence: TGTGCCAGCAGCATTCCCTGGGGCGGACCTATTATCTTC. Its protein is CASSIPWGGPIIF.

The chain combines TRBV28 with TRBJ1-5, with D possibly being TRBD1 (5 bases). Germline assignment: CDR1 MDHEN and CDR2 SYDVKM. This CDR3 comprises 16 residues. Trimming stripped 4 bases from V and 6 bases from J, with 19 bases between. The CDR3 DNA reads TGTGCCAGCAGTTCCTCCGGGACTGCCGGGGGTCAGCCCCAGCATTTT. Residues: CASSSSGTAGGQPQHF. Full variable domain (rest looked up from reference TRBV28 and TRBJ1-5): DVKVTQSSRYLVKRTGEKVFLECVQDMDHENMFWYRQDPGLGLRLIYFSYDVKMKEKGDIPEGYSVSREKKERFSLILESASTNQTSMYLCASSSSGTAGGQPQHFGDGTRLSIL.

This clone appeared a single time. The chain uses TRBV18 and TRBJ2-1, with D perhaps matching TRBD2 (6 bases). V dropped 3 bases and J dropped 0 bases, with 12 bases sitting between them. The germline V gene has CDR1 KGHSH and CDR2 LQKENI. This CDR3 has 16 amino acids. This chain's CDR3 is CASSPSGRSSYNEQFF. The CDR3 coding sequence is TGTGCCAGCTCACCCTCGGGGAGGAGCTCCTACAATGAGCAGTTCTTC.

V is TRBV27 and J is TRBJ2-5; the match to TRBD2 covers 14 bases. The CDR3 totals 17 residues. Trimming cost V 4 bases and J 5 bases; bases outside gene matches: 9. Germline V gene data show CDR1 as MNHEY and CDR2 as SMNVEV (reference sequence). This CDR3 reads CASSSRGLAGVSETQYF. The CDR3 DNA follows: TGTGCCAGCAGTTCGAGGGGACTAGCGGGAGTATCGGAGACCCAGTACTTC.

The V call is TRBV10-2, the J call TRBJ2-6; 9 nucleotides agree with TRBD2. V dropped 6 bases and J dropped 2; count of bases not matched to a gene: 8. CDR1 is WSHSY and CDR2 is SAAADI in the germline V gene. The CDR3 consists of 17 residues. CDR3 residues: CASRGDSGRTGANVLTF. Written as DNA, the CDR3 is TGCGCCAGCAGAGGCGATAGCGGGAGAACTGGGGCCAACGTCCTGACTTTC.

This chain joins TRBV5-5 and TRBJ2-7; a possible D gene is TRBD2 (6 bases). The V and J ends lost 0 bases and 7 bases respectively, with 17 bases between them. CDR3 length: 15 residues. Germline CDR1 is SGHKS and CDR2 is YYEKEE (reference sequence). The CDR3 nucleotides are TGTGCCAGCAGCTTGGTACCGGACGGGAGACGGGAGCAGTACTTC. Amino acid sequence: CASSLVPDGRREQYF.

This clone was counted a single time. One end of the junction fails to match germline, which may point to a read error. CDR3 sequence reads: CASNQRLAGSGDTGELFF. The DNA of the CDR3 is TGTGCCAGCAACCAAAGACTAGCGGGATCAGGGGACACCGGGGAGCTGTTTTTT. V is TRBV4-2 and J is TRBJ2-2; TRBD2 agrees at 11 bases. The CDR3 is 18 residues long. Germline CDR1 is LGHNA and CDR2 is YNFKEQ.

The CDR3 loop is CAISGRQGTEQFF. Here the CDR3 DNA reads TGTGCCATCAGTGGTAGGCAGGGGACTGAGCAGTTCTTC. The chain joins TRBV10-3 to TRBJ2-1, with D possibly matching TRBD1 (6 bases). There are 13 residues in the CDR3. Germline V gene lookup returns CDR1 ENHRY and CDR2 SYGVKD. With 4 bases removed from V and 9 bases from J, the gap between germline ends came to 13 bases.

This chain links TRBV9 with TRBJ2-6; possible D gene TRBD2, 5 bases. Deletions cut 0 bases from V and 2 bases from J, with 9 bases between. The length of the CDR3 is 16 residues. Germline lookup yields CDR1 SGDLS and CDR2 YYNGEE. CDR3 in DNA: TGTGCCAGCAGCGTAGTCCCGGGGACTGGGGCCAACGTCCTGACTTTC. As protein: CASSVVPGTGANVLTF. Full variable domain (outside the CDR3, taken from reference TRBV9 and TRBJ2-6): DSGVTQTPKHLITATGQRVTLRCSPRSGDLSVYWYQQSLDQGLQFLIQYYNGEERAKGNILERFSAQQFPDLHSELNLSSLELGDSALYFCASSVVPGTGANVLTFGAGSRLTVL.

The chain employs TRBV28 and TRBJ2-7; 7 bases agree with TRBD1. V trimming: 3 bases; J trimming: 2 bases; junction bases outside the gene matches: 4. This CDR3 spans 14 amino acids. The germline CDR1 and CDR2 sequences are MDHEN and SYDVKM. In DNA, the CDR3 is TGTGCCAGCAGTTTGGGACAGAACCCCTACGAGCAGTACTTC. Translating it yields CASSLGQNPYEQYF.

The rearrangement joins TRBV4-1 to TRBJ1-5; the match to TRBD1 covers 7 bases. After removal of 4 bases from V and 3 bases from J, the junction contained 6 bases not matched to a gene. Per germline, CDR1 MGHRA and CDR2 YSYEKL. This CDR3 has 15 residues. CDR3 residues: CASSRSGTVNQPQHF. The CDR3 coding sequence is TGCGCCAGCAGCCGTTCCGGGACAGTCAATCAGCCCCAGCATTTT.

The chain employs TRBV6-5 and TRBJ1-3; D unresolved. The V end was cut by 2 bases, the J end by 0 bases, with 11 bases between. Germline V lookup: CDR1 MNHEY, CDR2 SVGAGI. The CDR3 sequence is 16 residues long. The CDR3: CASSYDGRNSGNTIYF. In nucleotides, the CDR3 is TGTGCCAGCAGTTACGACGGGAGGAACTCTGGAAACACCATATATTTT.

This clone was recorded only once. The rearrangement joins TRBV25-1 to TRBJ2-5; possibly TRBD1 for D (6 bases). Germline CDR1 reads MGHDK; CDR2 reads SYGVNS. This CDR3 contains 15 residues. Trimming removed 0 bases from V and 1 base from J, with 9 bases in between. The CDR3 is CASSEYSGVQETQYF. The CDR3 DNA follows: TGTGCCAGCAGTGAATATTCAGGGGTCCAAGAGACCCAGTACTTC.

The chain joins TRBV2 to TRBJ1-1, with 9 bases matching TRBD1. The CDR3 length is 16 residues. Looked up from germline, CDR1 is SNHLY and CDR2 is FYNNEI. Unmatched junction bases numbered 6, after V lost 4 bases and J lost 0 bases. The CDR3 loop reads CASSAGTGTVNTEAFF. The CDR3 nucleotides are TGTGCCAGCAGTGCCGGGACAGGGACGGTGAACACTGAAGCTTTCTTT.

V is TRBV27 and J is TRBJ1-1, with 8 bases matching TRBD1. This CDR3 has 19 residues. Germline lookup yields CDR1 MNHEY and CDR2 SMNVEV (reference sequence). V was clipped by 0 bases and J by 1 base; unmatched bases: 13. The CDR3 DNA reads as TGTGCCAGCAGTTTATCCACAGTGGGGCGCAGGGGGCCGAACACTGAAGCTTTCTTT. Residues: CASSLSTVGRRGPNTEAFF.

This clone has only one observation. The CDR3 reads CASSLVGRGHETQYF. CDR3 nucleotides: TGTGCCAGCAGCTTAGTCGGCAGGGGGCATGAGACCCAGTACTTC. The chain combines TRBV11-1 with TRBJ2-5, with 8 positions matching TRBD1. The germline gives CDR1 SGHAT, CDR2 FQDESV (reference sequence). The CDR3 is 15 amino acids. V lost 1 base to trimming and J lost 5 bases; unmatched junction nucleotides: 6.

The chain recombines TRBV6-5 with TRBJ2-7; 7 nucleotides agree with TRBD2. This CDR3 is 11 amino acids long. Trimming at V came to 10 bases and at J to 5 bases, leaving 5 bases not matched to a gene. Germline CDR1 MNHEY, CDR2 SVGAGI. The CDR3: CATLGGNEQYF. For the CDR3, the DNA is TGTGCCACCCTGGGAGGGAACGAGCAGTACTTC.